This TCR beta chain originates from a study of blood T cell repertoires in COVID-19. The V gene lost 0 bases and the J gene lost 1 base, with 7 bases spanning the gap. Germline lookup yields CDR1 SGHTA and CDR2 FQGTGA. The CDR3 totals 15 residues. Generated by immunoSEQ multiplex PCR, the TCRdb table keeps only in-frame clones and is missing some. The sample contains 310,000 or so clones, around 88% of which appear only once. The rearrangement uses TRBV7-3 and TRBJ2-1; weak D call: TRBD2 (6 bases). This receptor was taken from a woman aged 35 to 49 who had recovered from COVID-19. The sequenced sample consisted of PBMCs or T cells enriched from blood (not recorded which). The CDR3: CASSLTRESYNEQFF. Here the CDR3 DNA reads TGTGCCAGCAGCTTAACTCGGGAGTCCTACAATGAGCAGTTCTTC.